This T cell receptor beta chain was documented in a study of blood T cell repertoires in COVID-19. Background on the study: T cells, B-cell-depleted T cells, or PBMCs supplied cDNA or gDNA.

The ends lost 3 bases at V and 8 bases at J; junction bases unmatched: 5. Germline CDR1 and CDR2: SGDLS and YYNGEE. The CDR3 totals 13 residues. Method: immunoSEQ multiplex PCR; TCRdb's copy keeps in-frame clones and lacks some. The data hold 140,000 or so clones, with around 87% observed a single time. This chain links TRBV9 with TRBJ1-2; 9 bases agree with TRBD1. Sample: PBMCs or T cells enriched from blood (not recorded which). The sequence was collected from a man in his sixties who had recovered from COVID-19. The CDR3 bases are TGTGCCAGCAGCGCTACAGGGGGCTGGGGCTACACCTTC. Protein product: CASSATGGWGYTF.